This T cell receptor beta chain was profiled in a study of blood T cell dynamics during melanoma immunotherapy. Trimming pared 4 bases from V and 4 bases from J, leaving 10 bases between. The germline V gene has CDR1 MDHEN and CDR2 SYDVKM. The CDR3 runs 13 residues. This sample's time point: week 3, after first cycle of checkpoint inhibitor. One draw preceded checkpoint blockade; another followed its first cycle at week 3. General study findings and limits: Whether repertoire-driving clones were melanoma-specific could not be determined. Unlike progressors, later disease-control patients had W3 repertoires gaining clonality or diversity.

DNA loading was fixed at roughly 0.35 ug for all bulk PBMC samples. Sequencing used immunoSEQ multiplex PCR; TCRdb keeps in-frame clones, though not all of them. The repertoire includes 6,000 or so clones, roughly 88% of them detected once, and approximately 5% sits in the top ten. In this sample, this clone turned up a few times. The antigen is unknown. The source is a human donor with melanoma. The genes are TRBV28 and TRBJ1-1; D is ambiguous. This sample comprised blood, obtained from a patient treated with checkpoint blockade. CDR3 in amino acids: CASSWVRGTEAFF. In nucleotides, the CDR3 is TGTGCCAGCAGTTGGGTTCGGGGCACTGAAGCTTTCTTT.